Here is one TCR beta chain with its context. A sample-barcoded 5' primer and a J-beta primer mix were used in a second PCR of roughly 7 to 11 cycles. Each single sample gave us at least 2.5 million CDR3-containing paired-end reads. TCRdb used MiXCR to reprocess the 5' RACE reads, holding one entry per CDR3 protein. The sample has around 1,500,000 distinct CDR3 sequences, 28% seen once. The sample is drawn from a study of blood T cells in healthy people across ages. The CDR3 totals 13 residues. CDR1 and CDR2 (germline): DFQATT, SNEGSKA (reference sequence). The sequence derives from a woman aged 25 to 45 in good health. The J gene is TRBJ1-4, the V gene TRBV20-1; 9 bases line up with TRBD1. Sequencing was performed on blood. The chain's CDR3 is CARGGQGNEKLFF. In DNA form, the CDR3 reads TGCGCCAGAGGGGGACAGGGAAATGAAAAACTGTTTTTT.